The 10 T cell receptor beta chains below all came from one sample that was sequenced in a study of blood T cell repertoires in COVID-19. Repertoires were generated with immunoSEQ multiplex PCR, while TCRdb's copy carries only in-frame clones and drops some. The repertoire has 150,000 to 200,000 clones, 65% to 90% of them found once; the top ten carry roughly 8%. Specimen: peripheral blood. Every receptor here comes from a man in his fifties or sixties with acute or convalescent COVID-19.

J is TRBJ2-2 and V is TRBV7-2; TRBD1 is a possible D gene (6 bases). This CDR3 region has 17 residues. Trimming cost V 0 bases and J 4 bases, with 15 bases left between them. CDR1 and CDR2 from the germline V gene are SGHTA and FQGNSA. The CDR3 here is CASSLALGAGRTGELFF. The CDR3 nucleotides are TGTGCCAGCAGCTTAGCGCTGGGGGCCGGACGCACCGGGGAGCTGTTTTTT.

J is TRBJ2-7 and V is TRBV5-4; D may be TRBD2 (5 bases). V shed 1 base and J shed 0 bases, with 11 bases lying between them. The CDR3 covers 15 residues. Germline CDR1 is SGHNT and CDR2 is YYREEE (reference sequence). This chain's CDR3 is CASSLTGLSSYEQYF. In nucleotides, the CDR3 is TGTGCCAGCAGCTTGACTGGACTGAGCTCCTACGAGCAGTACTTC.

The CDR3 reads CASSPVVWANGYTF. The CDR3 DNA is TGTGCCAGCTCACCAGTTGTATGGGCCAATGGCTACACCTTC. The V gene is TRBV18, the J gene TRBJ1-2; D unresolved. Germline CDR1 reads KGHSH; CDR2 reads LQKENI. Trimming took off 2 bases at V and 6 bases at J, with 13 bases between the two ends. The CDR3 covers 14 residues.

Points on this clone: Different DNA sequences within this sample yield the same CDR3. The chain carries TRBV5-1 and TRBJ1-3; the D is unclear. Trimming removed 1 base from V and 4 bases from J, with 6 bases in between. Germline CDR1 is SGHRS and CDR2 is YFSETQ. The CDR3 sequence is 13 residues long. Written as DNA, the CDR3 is TGCGCCAGCAGCTTGCGCGGGGGAAACACCATATATTTT. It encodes CASSLRGGNTIYF.

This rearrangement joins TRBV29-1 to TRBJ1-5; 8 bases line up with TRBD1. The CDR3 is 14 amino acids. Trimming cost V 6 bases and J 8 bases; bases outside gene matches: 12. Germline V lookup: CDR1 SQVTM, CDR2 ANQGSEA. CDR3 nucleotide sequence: TGCAGCGTACCGGGACAGGTTTTTCGAAAGCCCCAGCATTTT. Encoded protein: CSVPGQVFRKPQHF.

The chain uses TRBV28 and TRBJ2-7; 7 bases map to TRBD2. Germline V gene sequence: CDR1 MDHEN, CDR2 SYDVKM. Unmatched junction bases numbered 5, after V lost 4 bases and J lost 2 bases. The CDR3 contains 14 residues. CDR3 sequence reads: CASSSSGTTYEQYF. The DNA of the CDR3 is TGTGCCAGCAGTTCTAGCGGCACCACCTACGAGCAGTACTTC.

The CDR3 region has the DNA TGTGCCTGGAGTGTAAGGCGGGCCTCCTATGGCTACACCTTC. Translating it yields CAWSVRRASYGYTF. The V call is TRBV30, the J call TRBJ1-2; no clear D. With 0 bases removed from V and 4 bases from J, the gap between germline ends came to 12 bases. The CDR3 covers 14 residues. The germline CDR1 and CDR2 sequences are GTSNPN and SVGIG (reference sequence).

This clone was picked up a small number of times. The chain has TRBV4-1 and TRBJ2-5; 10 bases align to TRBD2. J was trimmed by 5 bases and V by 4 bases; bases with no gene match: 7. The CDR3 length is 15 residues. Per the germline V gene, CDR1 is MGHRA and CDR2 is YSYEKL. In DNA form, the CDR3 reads TGCGCCAGCAGCCGCCGAGGGACTAGCGTCGAGACCCAGTACTTC. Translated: CASSRRGTSVETQYF.

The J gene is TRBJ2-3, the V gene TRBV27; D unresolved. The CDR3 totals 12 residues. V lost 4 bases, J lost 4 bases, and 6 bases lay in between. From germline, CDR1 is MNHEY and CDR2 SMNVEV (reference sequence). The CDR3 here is CASSSPADTQYF. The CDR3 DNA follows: TGTGCCAGCAGTTCCCCCGCAGATACGCAGTATTTT.

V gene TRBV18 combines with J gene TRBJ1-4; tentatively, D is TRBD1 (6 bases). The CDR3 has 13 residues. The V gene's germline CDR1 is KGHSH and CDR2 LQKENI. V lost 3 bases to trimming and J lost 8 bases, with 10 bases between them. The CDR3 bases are TGTGCCAGCTCACCGGGACAACCGGAAAAACTGTTTTTT. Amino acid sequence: CASSPGQPEKLFF.